These T cell receptor beta chains were read from a single sample in a study of CD8 T cells in ankylosing spondylitis. TCRdb itself ran the 5' RACE reads through MiXCR, one entry per CDR3 protein. This table holds roughly 370,000 distinct CDR3 sequences, 20% to 25% found once. Sequencing used blood, either unsorted or a sorted T cell fraction (not recorded which). These receptors came from a male donor with ankylosing spondylitis. CDR3s include the opening cysteine and the closing phenylalanine or tryptophan. A D gene is named only where the DNA matches it firmly. Clone size is stated in some rows and not others, as once, few, many or a class when expanded.

J: TRBJ1-1; D: .; size: .; V: TRBV6-1; CDR3: CASKMSLRVNTEAFF; DNA: TGTGCCAGCAAAATGAGTCTGAGGGTGAACACTGAAGCTTTCTTT
J: TRBJ2-7; D: TRBD1; size: few; V: TRBV28; CDR3: CASSPTGQGSNEQYF; DNA: TGTGCCAGCAGCCCAACGGGACAGGGGAGCAACGAGCAGTACTTC
J: TRBJ2-1; D: .; size: .; V: TRBV29-1; CDR3: CSVEEPYYADEQFF; DNA: TGCAGCGTTGAAGAACCTTACTACGCGGATGAGCAGTTCTTC
J: TRBJ2-7; D: TRBD2; size: few; V: TRBV7-2; CDR3: CASSFIAGGPVHEQYF; DNA: TGTGCCAGCAGCTTCATAGCGGGAGGGCCGGTTCACGAGCAGTACTTC
J: TRBJ1-1; D: TRBD1; size: few; V: TRBV14; CDR3: CASSQQGEITF; DNA: TGTGCCAGCAGCCAACAGGGGGAGATTACCTTT
J: TRBJ1-2; D: .; size: .; V: TRBV12-3/TRBV12-4; CDR3: CASSLRRYSNYGYTF; DNA: TGTGCCAGCAGTTTACGTCGGTACAGCAACTATGGCTACACCTTC
J: TRBJ2-3; D: TRBD2; size: .; V: TRBV11-2; CDR3: CASSQSGTITDTQYF; DNA: TGTGCCAGCAGCCAAAGCGGGACCATCACAGATACGCAGTATTTT
J: TRBJ2-1; D: .; size: few; V: TRBV7-3; CDR3: CASSLPPGQPNNEQFF; DNA: TGTGCCAGCAGCTTGCCTCCGGGACAACCTAACAATGAGCAGTTCTTC
J: TRBJ1-2; D: .; size: .; V: TRBV3-1; CDR3: CASSQDPRRGYTF; DNA: TGTGCCAGCAGCCAAGACCCCCGCCGGGGCTACACCTTC
J: TRBJ1-2; D: .; size: .; V: TRBV5-1; CDR3: CASSLVPDGDYGYTF; DNA: TGCGCCAGCAGCTTGGTTCCTGACGGGGACTATGGCTACACCTTC
J: TRBJ2-6; D: .; size: .; V: TRBV28; CDR3: CASSLLGAGANVLTF; DNA: TGTGCCAGCAGTTTATTAGGAGCTGGGGCCAACGTCCTGACTTTC
J: TRBJ1-2; D: .; size: few; V: TRBV11-1; CDR3: CASSKRTDWNYGYTF; DNA: TGTGCCAGCAGCAAACGGACGGATTGGAACTATGGCTACACCTTC
J: TRBJ2-1; D: TRBD2; size: few; V: TRBV6-2/TRBV6-3; CDR3: CARGRLAGSYNEQFF; DNA: TGTGCCAGGGGGAGACTAGCGGGATCCTACAATGAGCAGTTCTTC
J: TRBJ1-5; D: .; size: .; V: TRBV12-3/TRBV12-4; CDR3: CASSLARQLSGDQPQHF; DNA: TGTGCCAGCAGTTTAGCGCGCCAATTGTCGGGAGATCAGCCCCAGCATTTT
J: TRBJ1-1; D: .; size: few; V: TRBV3-1; CDR3: CASTVGAEAFF; DNA: TGTGCCAGCACCGTGGGGGCTGAAGCTTTCTTT
J: TRBJ2-5; D: .; size: .; V: TRBV24-1; CDR3: CATSDWEAQYF; DNA: TGTGCCACCAGTGATTGGGAGGCCCAGTACTTC
J: TRBJ2-1; D: TRBD2; size: many; V: TRBV12-3/TRBV12-4; CDR3: CASNRAGEFFNEQFF; DNA: TGTGCCAGCAATAGAGCGGGAGAATTTTTCAATGAGCAGTTCTTC
J: TRBJ1-2; D: .; size: few; V: TRBV29-1; CDR3: CSVDIAGFYGYTF; DNA: TGCAGCGTTGACATTGCAGGATTCTATGGCTACACCTTC
J: TRBJ2-1; D: TRBD2; size: once; V: TRBV6-2/TRBV6-3; CDR3: CASSYPGLAGRNEQFF; DNA: TGTGCCAGCAGTTATCCCGGACTAGCGGGAAGGAATGAGCAGTTCTTC
J: TRBJ2-1; D: .; size: .; V: TRBV7-3; CDR3: CASSLWSGYRPNEQFF; DNA: TGTGCCAGCAGCTTATGGTCAGGCTATAGGCCAAATGAGCAGTTCTTC